The 5 T cell receptor beta chains in this list originate from one sample, sequenced in a study of metastatic and nonmetastatic thyroid tumors. TCRdb called clones again from the PCR reads with MiXCR. The sample includes 30,000 to 50,000 clones, under 20% of them seen just once. Thyroid surgery was performed in patients who had received no treatment beforehand. The specimen sequenced was tumor tissue. These receptors originate from a female donor with papillary thyroid cancer or a benign thyroid nodule (not recorded which). Some clones in this sample may be carry-over from other donors' samples.

In this sample, this clone turned up many times. The rearrangement links TRBV4-2 to TRBJ1-4; 10 bases are a match to TRBD1. The CDR3 extends over 16 amino acids. CDR1 and CDR2 from the germline V gene are LGHNA and YNFKEQ. The V and J ends lost 3 bases and 5 bases, in that order; junction bases with no gene match: 6. CDR3 region: CASSQGDRGPNEKLFF. Written as DNA, the CDR3 is TGTGCCAGCAGCCAGGGCGACAGGGGGCCGAATGAAAAACTGTTTTTT.

The chain uses TRBV6-2 or TRBV6-3 and TRBJ2-7; perhaps TRBD1 as D (6 bases). Deletions cut 5 bases from V and 7 bases from J, with 21 bases between. The CDR3 is 15 amino acids. Germline lookup yields CDR1 MNHEY and CDR2 SVGEGT. The CDR3 reads CASSTTGQYRLEQYF. For the CDR3, the DNA is TGTGCCAGCAGTACGACGGGACAATACAGGTTGGAGCAGTACTTC.

This clone appeared many times. This same CDR3 is encoded by further DNA sequences in the sample. The chain links TRBV5-1 to TRBJ2-5; D might be TRBD1 (5 bases). V lost 0 bases to trimming and J lost 5 bases, with 8 bases between them. CDR3 length: 13 residues. From germline, CDR1 is SGHRS and CDR2 YFSETQ. The CDR3 region has the DNA TGCGCCAGCAGCTTGGGCAGGGTGGAGACCCAGTACTTC. Protein sequence: CASSLGRVETQYF.

This clone came up many times. In nucleotides, the CDR3 is TGTGCCAGCAGTCCCGACAGGGGCACTGAAGCTTTCTTT. It is translated as CASSPDRGTEAFF. V usage is TRBV2 and J usage is TRBJ1-1, with 8 bases identical to TRBD1. The CDR3 runs 13 residues. The V and J ends lost 5 bases and 4 bases, in that order; junction bases with no gene match: 3. CDR1 is SNHLY, CDR2 FYNNEI, per germline.

The chain carries TRBV9 and TRBJ2-7; D perhaps matches TRBD2 (5 bases). There are 15 residues in the CDR3. The V gene's germline CDR1 is SGDLS and CDR2 YYNGEE. V was cut by 3 bases and J by 5 bases, with 18 bases left in between. This chain's CDR3 is CASSGPGGYFDEQYF. CDR3 coding DNA: TGTGCCAGCAGCGGCCCCGGCGGGTATTTTGACGAGCAGTACTTC.